The clone carrying this TCR beta chain turned up a few times. The germline V gene encodes CDR1 SQVTM and CDR2 ANQGSEA. Trimming pared 1 base from V and 4 bases from J, leaving 16 bases between. The length of the CDR3 is 16 residues. The data stem from a study of T-cell reconstitution after alpha-beta-depleted transplantation in children. Unique molecular identifiers were used to barcode this TCRbeta library. TCRdb itself ran the PCR reads through MiXCR, one entry per CDR3 protein. The sample holds 500,000 to 650,000 distinct CDR3 sequences; roughly 11% are singletons and the top ten take 14%. Sequenced material: PBMCs, mostly from graft donor cells, taken 180 days after TCRalphabeta/CD19-depleted stem cell transplant. This sequence was found in a female patient between 2 and 15 years old who had a stem cell transplant for aplastic anemia, so the T cells may come from the graft donor. This rearrangement joins TRBV29-1 to TRBJ2-2; D is possibly TRBD2 (7 bases). Here the CDR3 DNA reads TGCAGCGTTGAAGTGTGGGGGGGGCGATCCACCGGGGAGCTGTTTTTT. Translated: CSVEVWGGRSTGELFF.